The sequence of this T cell receptor beta chain was determined in a study of blood T cell repertoires in COVID-19. Study context: Collection of acute and convalescent COVID-19 samples took place in the United States, Italy and Spain. PBMCs, B-cell-depleted T cells, or T cells provided the cDNA or gDNA that made up the material.

Looked up from germline, CDR1 is SGHRS and CDR2 is YFSETQ. CDR3 size: 14 residues. Trimming took 7 bases from V and 3 from J, leaving 15 bases between them. This table comes from immunoSEQ multiplex PCR, and its TCRdb copy is limited to in-frame clones, with some not included. The repertoire has about 320,000 clones, about four fifths of them found once; the top ten carry around 1.2%. The sample holds a few counts of this clone. This clonotype originated in a woman in her forties or fifties with acute or convalescent COVID-19. The sequenced sample consisted of peripheral blood. The V call is TRBV5-1, the J call TRBJ2-3, with a possible D match to TRBD1 (6 bases). CDR3 amino acids: CASSSGTTTDTQYF. The DNA for the CDR3 is TGCGCCAGCTCTTCCGGGACAACAACAGATACGCAGTATTTT.